Following are 27 T cell receptor beta chains from one sample sequenced in a study of T-cell memory formation after mild COVID-19. One entry per CDR3 protein results from TCRdb running MiXCR on the 5' RACE reads. The sample contains roughly 610,000 distinct CDR3 sequences, 17% of which appear only once. The sample comprised PBMCs or a T cell subset sorted from them (not recorded which). These receptors came from an adult woman who had mild COVID-19 (a few samples of this study predate the infection). Cell type and time point are not known.

This clonotype came up many times. V is TRBV18 and J is TRBJ2-1, with 10 nucleotides matching TRBD2. The ends lost 3 bases at V and 7 bases at J; junction bases unmatched: 3. The CDR3 runs to 14 residues. Per germline, CDR1 KGHSH and CDR2 LQKENI. CDR3 loop: CASSPTSGSNEQFF. CDR3 nucleotide sequence: TGTGCCAGCTCACCGACTAGCGGGTCGAATGAGCAGTTCTTC.

This clonotype came up a few times. V is TRBV27 and J is TRBJ2-1; TRBD1 matches 7 bases. The trim removed 5 bases at V and 4 bases at J, leaving 8 bases unmatched. Germline assignment: CDR1 MNHEY and CDR2 SMNVEV (reference sequence). The CDR3 sequence is 15 residues long. CDR3 nucleotide sequence: TGTGCCAGCAGTGGCACAGGGGTGGCTTACAATGAGCAGTTCTTC. This sequence encodes CASSGTGVAYNEQFF.

The chain is built from TRBV15 and TRBJ2-7; perhaps TRBD1 as D (5 bases). Germline CDR1 reads LNHNV; CDR2 reads YYDKDF (reference sequence). The ends were cut back, 7 bases at V and 0 bases at J, with 13 bases in the middle. The CDR3 is 14 amino acids. CDR3 residues: CATTPDRYSYEQYF. The DNA of the CDR3 is TGTGCCACCACCCCCGACAGATACTCCTACGAGCAGTACTTC.

This chain connects TRBV2 to TRBJ1-2, with D possibly matching TRBD1 (5 bases). The CDR3 sequence is 12 residues long. CDR1 and CDR2 (germline): SNHLY, FYNNEI. V was pared by 3 bases and J by 8 bases, with 10 bases between. The CDR3, as DNA: TGTGCCAGCAGTGAGAGAGGGGTCGGCTACACCTTC. This gives the protein CASSERGVGYTF.

The rearrangement links TRBV18 to TRBJ1-2; D not certain. CDR3 length equals 16 residues. The V and J ends lost 2 bases and 6 bases respectively, with 19 bases between them. CDR1 is KGHSH, CDR2 LQKENI, per germline. The CDR3 loop reads CASSPARGISTDGYTF. CDR3 sequence (DNA): TGTGCCAGCTCACCAGCTCGAGGTATTAGTACGGATGGCTACACCTTC.

This chain uses TRBV29-1 with TRBJ2-1, with TRBD2 as a possible D gene (5 bases). V was shortened by 4 bases and J by 10 bases, with 14 bases between the two germline ends. CDR3 length: 12 amino acids. The V gene's germline CDR1 is SQVTM and CDR2 ANQGSEA. CDR3 in DNA: TGCAGCGTTGTCGGACTCTGGCTAGAGCAGTTCTTC. Its translation is CSVVGLWLEQFF.

This clonotype has only a few counts. The V call is TRBV12-3 or TRBV12-4, the J call TRBJ2-7, with 14 bases identical to TRBD2. CDR3 size: 15 residues. Unmatched junction bases numbered 4, after V lost 6 bases and J lost 3 bases. The CDR3 loop reads CASRAGLAGDYEQYF. CDR3 in DNA: TGTGCCAGCAGGGCGGGACTAGCGGGAGACTACGAGCAGTACTTC.

V gene TRBV5-6 combines with J gene TRBJ2-3, with D hard to call. V was pared by 3 bases and J by 1 base, with 15 bases between. Germline V gives CDR1 SGHDT, CDR2 YYEEEE. The CDR3 extends over 16 amino acids. CDR3 sequence (DNA): TGTGCCAGCAGCTCAGACACCCTAAGGCGCACAGATACGCAGTATTTT. Amino acid sequence: CASSSDTLRRTDTQYF.

The V gene is TRBV24-1, the J gene TRBJ2-3; TRBD1 might be the D (6 bases). V dropped 5 bases and J dropped 0 bases, with 14 bases sitting between them. The CDR3 spans 16 residues. The germline V gene has CDR1 KGHDR and CDR2 SFDVKD. The CDR3 reads CATSAQRTASTDTQYF. The CDR3 DNA reads as TGTGCCACCAGTGCCCAAAGGACAGCGAGCACAGATACGCAGTATTTT.

V usage is TRBV6-5 and J usage is TRBJ2-7; D is unclear. Germline values: CDR1 MNHEY, CDR2 SVGAGI. This CDR3 has 12 residues. V shed 5 bases and J shed 2 bases, with 7 bases lying between them. The CDR3 spells CASSNFPYEQYF. Written as DNA, the CDR3 is TGTGCCAGCAGTAATTTCCCCTACGAGCAGTACTTC.

This clonotype was found a few times. The chain is built from TRBV2 and TRBJ1-6, with 8 nucleotides matching TRBD1. Losses at the gene ends were 3 bases for V and 14 bases for J; bases not matched to a gene: 9. The CDR3 runs to 14 residues. Germline V gene lookup returns CDR1 SNHLY and CDR2 FYNNEI. The CDR3 DNA reads TGTGCCAGCAGTGAGAGACTTCAGGGGGCTTCCCTCCACTTT. It encodes CASSERLQGASLHF. Variable domain in full (rest from reference TRBV2 and TRBJ1-6): EPEVTQTPSHQVTQMGQEVILRCVPISNHLYFYWYRQILGQKVEFLVSFYNNEISEKSEIFDDQFSVERPDGSNFTLKIRSTKLEDSAMYFCASSERLQGASLHFGNGTRLTVT.

This clonotype appeared a few times. CDR3: CASSLAAGYDTEAFF. The CDR3, as DNA: TGCGCCAGCAGCTTGGCCGCGGGATATGACACTGAAGCTTTCTTT. This chain connects TRBV5-1 to TRBJ1-1; the D is unclear. V lost 0 bases and J 3 bases, leaving 12 bases between the germline ends. The CDR3 consists of 15 residues. Germline loops: CDR1 SGHRS, CDR2 YFSETQ.

J is TRBJ2-1 and V is TRBV25-1; 10 bases line up with TRBD2. V lost 3 bases to trimming and J lost 4 bases; unmatched junction nucleotides: 15. This CDR3 comprises 19 residues. The germline CDR1 and CDR2 sequences are MGHDK and SYGVNS. The CDR3 coding sequence is TGTGCCAGCAGTGAGGTACTAGCGGGGAGGAAGGAGTTGTACAATGAGCAGTTCTTC. Translated: CASSEVLAGRKELYNEQFF.

The rearrangement uses TRBV19 and TRBJ2-2; 7 bases map to TRBD2. The V gene end was trimmed by 5 bases and the J gene end by 6 bases; junction bases not matched to a gene: 15. The germline gives CDR1 LNHDA, CDR2 SQIVND (reference sequence). The CDR3 contains 17 residues. CDR3 sequence (DNA): TGTGCCAGTAGTTTTGGACAAGGGCGGACTAGATCCGGGGAGCTGTTTTTT. Its protein is CASSFGQGRTRSGELFF.

The chain uses TRBV24-1 and TRBJ1-1; tentative D call: TRBD1 (5 bases). The CDR3 is 12 amino acids. Germline V gives CDR1 KGHDR, CDR2 SFDVKD. The V end was cut by 4 bases, the J end by 7 bases, with 9 bases between. The DNA of the CDR3 is TGTGCCACCAGTGACCGCGACAGTGAAGCTTTCTTT. Protein product: CATSDRDSEAFF.

This chain links TRBV2 with TRBJ2-7, with D uncertain. The CDR3 spans 13 residues. Germline loops: CDR1 SNHLY, CDR2 FYNNEI. Trimming took off 1 base at V and 10 bases at J, with 14 bases between the two ends. CDR3 DNA sequence: TGTGCCAGCAGTGAAGGTGGATGGACCCTTCAGTACTTC. As protein: CASSEGGWTLQYF.

There are a few counts of this clonotype. The chain has TRBV30 and TRBJ1-6; TRBD1 matches 8 bases. Germline V gives CDR1 GTSNPN, CDR2 SVGIG (reference sequence). The V and J ends lost 7 bases and 6 bases, in that order; junction bases with no gene match: 14. There are 16 residues in the CDR3. CDR3 region: CAFGTGTRGLNSPLHF. Here the CDR3 DNA reads TGTGCCTTTGGAACGGGGACCAGGGGGCTTAATTCACCCCTCCACTTT.

This chain joins TRBV20-1 and TRBJ1-2, with TRBD1 matching 9 bases. The CDR3 extends over 13 amino acids. Germline CDR1 DFQATT, CDR2 SNEGSKA (reference sequence). V shed 8 bases and J 2 bases; nucleotides not matched to a gene: 6. CDR3 residues: CSLPDRGNYGYTF. CDR3 bases: TGCAGTCTCCCGGACAGGGGAAACTATGGCTACACCTTC.

The sample holds many counts of this clonotype. The chain joins TRBV5-5 to TRBJ2-5, with 7 bases that match TRBD1. The CDR3 contains 14 residues. The J segment lost 1 base and the V segment lost 3 bases, leaving 3 bases of the junction unmatched. The germline gives CDR1 SGHKS, CDR2 YYEKEE (reference sequence). This CDR3 reads CASSYDRAQETQYF. The CDR3 DNA sequence: TGTGCCAGCAGCTACGACAGGGCCCAAGAGACCCAGTACTTC.

The chain recombines TRBV29-1 with TRBJ2-4; 7 bases agree with TRBD1. Germline V gene lookup returns CDR1 SQVTM and CDR2 ANQGSEA. CDR3 length: 14 residues. The J segment lost 0 bases and the V segment lost 6 bases, leaving 5 bases of the junction unmatched. CDR3 DNA: TGCAGCGTCGAGACAGGGATAGCCAAAAACATTCAGTACTTC. Translating gives CSVETGIAKNIQYF. The entire variable domain, with the rest obtained from reference TRBV29-1 and TRBJ2-4, is as follows: SAVISQKPSRDICQRGTSLTIQCQVDSQVTMMFWYRQQPGQSLTLIATANQGSEATYESGFVIDKFPISRPNLTFSTLTVSNMSPEDSSIYLCSVETGIAKNIQYFGAGTRLSVL.

The J gene is TRBJ2-2, the V gene TRBV7-7; D is perhaps TRBD2 (5 bases). Per the germline V gene, CDR1 is SSHAT and CDR2 is FNYEAQ (reference sequence). The V end lost 5 bases, the J end lost 1 base, and 11 bases lay between the germline ends. CDR3 length: 15 amino acids. Here the CDR3 reads CASSLSEGNTGELFF. The DNA of the CDR3 is TGTGCCAGCAGCCTTAGCGAGGGGAACACCGGGGAGCTGTTTTTT. The variable domain in full, completed from reference TRBV7-7 and TRBJ2-2, reads GAGVSQSPRYKVTKRGQDVTLRCDPISSHATLYWYQQALGQGPEFLTYFNYEAQPDKSGLPSDRFSAERPEGSISTLTIQRTEQRDSAMYRCASSLSEGNTGELFFGEGSRLTVL.

The table lists this clonotype with a few counts. The chain carries TRBV4-3 and TRBJ2-2; TRBD2 matches 7 bases. The V segment lost 2 bases and the J segment 5 bases; nucleotides outside the gene matches: 14. Germline CDR1 LGHNA, CDR2 YSLEER. The CDR3 is made up of 18 amino acids. CDR3 nucleotides: TGCGCCAGCAGCCAACGAAAAGGAAGCGAGGGAGGGACCGGGGAGCTGTTTTTT. As protein: CASSQRKGSEGGTGELFF.

This clonotype occurred a few times. The rearrangement uses TRBV18 and TRBJ2-7; TRBD2 aligns across 8 bases. Germline V gene data show CDR1 as KGHSH and CDR2 as LQKENI. Trimming took 4 bases from V and 9 from J; bases not matched to a gene: 14. The CDR3 is made up of 15 amino acids. CDR3 loop: CASSRISGSLAVQYF. The CDR3 coding sequence is TGTGCCAGCTCACGAATCAGCGGGAGCCTAGCTGTGCAGTACTTC.

V usage is TRBV4-1 and J usage is TRBJ2-7; 8 bases map to TRBD1. V trimming: 1 base; J trimming: 2 bases; junction bases outside the gene matches: 4. The CDR3 is made up of 15 amino acids. The germline CDR1 and CDR2 sequences are MGHRA and YSYEKL. CDR3 residues: CASSQVDRATYEQYF. The CDR3 coding sequence is TGCGCCAGCAGCCAAGTGGACAGGGCAACCTACGAGCAGTACTTC.

This clonotype was seen only a few times. The chain combines TRBV5-1 with TRBJ2-5, with 10 bases identical to TRBD2. Germline V CDR1 and CDR2: SGHRS, YFSETQ. The CDR3 runs to 16 residues. Germline trimming cut 6 bases from V and 3 bases from J; bases unmatched to any gene: 11. CDR3 region: CASTSRSGGAEETQYF. CDR3 DNA sequence: TGCGCCAGCACGTCCCGCAGCGGGGGGGCAGAAGAGACCCAGTACTTC.

The table lists this clonotype with a count of one. The junction departs from the called germline gene at one end, perhaps through a read error. This rearrangement joins TRBV5-6 to TRBJ2-1; 12 positions match TRBD2. This CDR3 is built from 22 residues. CDR1 is SGHDT and CDR2 is YYEEEE in the germline V gene. Written as DNA, the CDR3 is TGTGCGAGCAGCTTGGTTAGGTTCTGGCTAGCGGGAGGGAGGAGGTCCTACAATGAGCAGTTCTTC. Translated: CASSLVRFWLAGGRRSYNEQFF.

V and J are TRBV7-9 and TRBJ1-2; D is perhaps TRBD1 (5 bases). Germline V gene sequence: CDR1 SEHNR, CDR2 FQNEAQ (reference sequence). Between the trimmed V and J ends, which lost 5 bases and 3 bases, there was a span of 13 bases. The length of the CDR3 is 14 residues. The CDR3 coding sequence is TGTGCCAGCAGCCCCGGACACTTAGACTATGGCTACACCTTC. Translation: CASSPGHLDYGYTF.